This T cell receptor beta chain emerged from a study of T-cell reconstitution after alpha-beta-depleted transplantation in children. Germline CDR1 is MNHEY and CDR2 is SVGAGI. The V gene end was trimmed by 1 base and the J gene end by 5 bases; junction bases not matched to a gene: 3. The CDR3 totals 15 residues. A TCRbeta library incorporating unique molecular identifiers was prepared. One entry per CDR3 protein, called by TCRdb with MiXCR from the PCR reads. The sample consists of 450,000 to 500,000 distinct CDR3 sequences, about 12% of them appearing once. This clonotype was detected a few times. The receptor comes from a human donor who donated a stem cell graft to a child with combined immunodeficiency. Here the sequenced sample was PBMCs from the stem cell graft donor, taken from the stem cell graft. The rearrangement uses TRBV6-5 and TRBJ2-2; the match to TRBD2 covers 8 bases. The CDR3 sequence is CASSYLLAATGELFF. In DNA form, the CDR3 reads TGTGCCAGCAGTTACTTACTAGCGGCAACCGGGGAGCTGTTTTTT.